Only a few counts were recorded for the clone carrying this T cell receptor (beta chain). TCRdb independently ran MiXCR on the PCR reads; one entry per CDR3 protein. The sample yields about 4,900 distinct CDR3 sequences, 50% to 60% seen once. This CDR3 has 9 residues. Germline lookup yields CDR1 SGHVT and CDR2 SQSDAQ. V was trimmed by 5 bases and J by 15 bases, leaving 8 bases between them. The data are from a study of CD4 and CD8 cells across lung adenocarcinoma regions. Sequencing used CD4+ T cells from the center of a lung tumor. The receptor comes from a male donor with lung adenocarcinoma. The CD4 and CD8 labels of this study may be unreliable. The rearrangement uses TRBV7-4 and TRBJ2-1; D is undetermined. CDR3 sequence (DNA): TGTGCCAGCAGCCAGATAGGGTTCTTC. It encodes CASSQIGFF.